These 14 T cell receptor beta chains were sequenced from one sample in a study of CD8 T cells in Susac syndrome. The RNA input was about 0.45 to 1 ug, and it was reverse transcribed with random hexamers. TCRdb re-analysed the immunoSEQ multiplex PCR reads in MiXCR, keeping a single row per CDR3 protein. Here the sample spans 200,000 to 300,000 distinct CDR3 sequences, roughly 95% being singletons. Sample: CD4+ T cells from PBMCs. These receptors were taken from a human donor with Susac syndrome.

V is TRBV19 and J is TRBJ1-2; no firm D call. The CDR3 covers 14 residues. Trimming removed 7 bases from V and 3 bases from J, with 15 bases in between. Germline lookup yields CDR1 LNHDA and CDR2 SQIVND (reference sequence). In DNA form, the CDR3 reads TGTGCCAGTAAGATCCCGGGTTGGGACTATGGCTACACCTTC. Amino acid sequence: CASKIPGWDYGYTF.

The chain recombines TRBV29-1 with TRBJ2-1; TRBD2 matches at 10 bases. Germline loops: CDR1 SQVTM, CDR2 ANQGSEA. The V gene end was trimmed by 4 bases and the J gene end by 7 bases; junction bases not matched to a gene: 4. The CDR3 runs 13 residues. In DNA, the CDR3 is TGCAGCGTTGCGAATAGCGGGGGGAATGAGCAGTTCTTC. Its translation: CSVANSGGNEQFF.

This chain joins TRBV19 and TRBJ2-1; 8 positions match TRBD1. After removal of 6 bases from V and 7 bases from J, the junction contained 11 bases not matched to a gene. The CDR3 loop spans 15 amino acids. Germline values: CDR1 LNHDA, CDR2 SQIVND (reference sequence). The CDR3 DNA reads TGTGCCAGTAGGACTTTCGGACAGGGAAAAAATGAGCAGTTCTTC. Protein sequence: CASRTFGQGKNEQFF.

This sequence joins TRBV29-1 and TRBJ2-7; 8 nucleotides agree with TRBD1. Trimming cost V 5 bases and J 7 bases; bases outside gene matches: 7. The CDR3 extends over 12 amino acids. Germline CDR1 SQVTM, CDR2 ANQGSEA. The CDR3 DNA reads TGCAGCGTTACATGGGACAGGTGGGAGCAGTACTTC. Its translation is CSVTWDRWEQYF.

A few counts support this clonotype. The chain has TRBV29-1 and TRBJ2-7, with D perhaps TRBD1 (6 bases). Germline V gene lookup returns CDR1 SQVTM and CDR2 ANQGSEA. V was shortened by 4 bases and J by 2 bases, with 9 bases between the two germline ends. The CDR3 spans 12 residues. The CDR3 is CSVVGQTYEQYF. The CDR3 DNA follows: TGCAGCGTTGTCGGACAGACCTACGAGCAGTACTTC.

The chain recombines TRBV19 with TRBJ1-5; possibly TRBD1 for D (6 bases). The V gene's germline CDR1 is LNHDA and CDR2 SQIVND (reference sequence). This CDR3 is 13 amino acids long. V was clipped by 3 bases and J by 10 bases, with 13 bases between them. The CDR3 DNA sequence: TGTGCCAGTAGTATGGGGGCGGATACACCCCAGCATTTT. It specifies CASSMGADTPQHF.

This chain joins TRBV19 and TRBJ2-1; no clear D gene. Trimming cost V 7 bases and J 4 bases, with 20 bases left between them. Germline assignment: CDR1 LNHDA and CDR2 SQIVND (reference sequence). This CDR3 comprises 16 residues. The DNA for the CDR3 is TGTGCCAGTACCTCTCATCCCTGGGGTCGGTACAATGAGCAGTTCTTC. The encoded protein is CASTSHPWGRYNEQFF.

The chain couples TRBV12-3 or TRBV12-4 to TRBJ2-1; TRBD2 agrees at 9 bases. The CDR3 contains 15 residues. Trimming at V came to 6 bases and at J to 0 bases, leaving 3 bases not matched to a gene. The chain's CDR3 is CASRFSGSSYNEQFF. In nucleotides, the CDR3 is TGTGCCAGCAGATTTAGCGGGAGCTCCTACAATGAGCAGTTCTTC.

The CDR3 nucleotides are TGTGCCAGCAGCTGGGCAGAGTTGGGCGAGCAGTACTTC. Its translation: CASSWAELGEQYF. V gene TRBV14 combines with J gene TRBJ2-7; D unresolved. Between the trimmed V and J ends, which lost 5 bases and 6 bases, there was a span of 14 bases. CDR1 and CDR2 (germline): SGHDN, FVKESK. CDR3 size: 13 residues.

This clonotype came up once. The J gene is TRBJ2-7, the V gene TRBV25-1, with D maybe TRBD1 (5 bases). The CDR3 has 15 residues. Trimming took 3 bases from V and 0 from J, leaving 12 bases between them. Per germline, CDR1 MGHDK and CDR2 SYGVNS. In DNA, the CDR3 is TGTGCCAGCAGTGATCGCAGGGTCAGCTCCTACGAGCAGTACTTC. It codes for CASSDRRVSSYEQYF.

The V call is TRBV11-2, the J call TRBJ1-6; 9 bases agree with TRBD1. Germline trimming cut 1 base from V and 7 bases from J; bases unmatched to any gene: 2. CDR1 and CDR2 from the germline V gene are SGHAT and FQNNGV. The length of the CDR3 is 15 residues. The CDR3 nucleotides read TGTGCCAGCAGCTTAGCCGGACAGGGGAATTCACCCCTCCACTTT. It specifies CASSLAGQGNSPLHF.

The J gene is TRBJ1-2, the V gene TRBV27; 7 bases are a match to TRBD1. Germline V gene sequence: CDR1 MNHEY, CDR2 SMNVEV (reference sequence). V lost 8 bases and J lost 6; bases outside the gene matches: 12. The length of the CDR3 is 14 residues. This CDR3 is CASLSPDRTNGYTF. The CDR3 DNA reads as TGTGCCAGCCTCTCCCCGGACAGGACGAATGGCTACACCTTC.

The chain has TRBV15 and TRBJ1-2; D remains unclear. The V end was cut by 0 bases, the J end by 7 bases, with 9 bases between. Germline V gives CDR1 LNHNV, CDR2 YYDKDF (reference sequence). The CDR3 is 13 residues long. The CDR3 is CATSRDDEAGYTF. DNA for the CDR3: TGTGCCACCAGCAGAGATGACGAGGCTGGCTACACCTTC. Full variable domain (remainder filled in from reference TRBV15 and TRBJ1-2): DAMVIQNPRYQVTQFGKPVTLSCSQTLNHNVMYWYQQKSSQAPKLLFHYYDKDFNNEADTPDNFQSRRPNTSFCFLDIRSPGLGDTAMYLCATSRDDEAGYTFGSGTRLTVV.

This clonotype appeared a few times. This chain connects TRBV5-1 to TRBJ1-2; tentative D call: TRBD1 (6 bases). The germline V gene encodes CDR1 SGHRS and CDR2 YFSETQ. With 7 bases removed from V and 6 bases from J, the gap between germline ends came to 10 bases. The CDR3 extends over 11 amino acids. In nucleotides, the CDR3 is TGCGCCAGCGGCCAGGGGAATGGCTACACCTTC. Its translation: CASGQGNGYTF.